The T cell receptor (beta chain) described here comes from a study of T cells in Graves' hyperthyroidism and ophthalmopathy. The CDR3 loop spans 16 amino acids. The V and J ends lost 7 bases and 5 bases, in that order; junction bases with no gene match: 12. Germline CDR1 is LGHNT and CDR2 is FRNRAP. Template material for amplifying TCR beta CDR3 regions consisted of RNA transcripts. The TCR CDR3 first-round RT-PCR relied on the HTBI primer set. TCRdb re-called the multiplex PCR reads through MiXCR, storing one row per CDR3 protein. This sample has approximately 350,000 distinct CDR3 sequences, with about 16% found just once. This clonotype turned up a few times. Each diagnosis drew on symptoms, thyroxine, TRAb, thyroid ultrasound and orbital computed tomography findings.

This clonotype originated in a woman in her sixties or seventies with Graves' ophthalmopathy. What was sequenced was blood. J is TRBJ2-5 and V is TRBV12-5; 11 bases align to TRBD1. CDR3 nucleotide sequence: TGTGCTAGTGCCCAAGGCGTGGACAGGGGGCATGAGACCCAGTACTTC. It translates to CASAQGVDRGHETQYF.